Described below is a single T cell receptor beta chain sequence and its context. Repertoires were generated with immunoSEQ multiplex PCR, while TCRdb's copy carries only in-frame clones and drops some. Among around 530,000 clones listed, roughly four fifths were seen once. Germline CDR1 and CDR2: KGHSH and LQKENI. Trimming removed 3 bases from V and 7 bases from J; junction bases left unmatched: 7. This CDR3 is 14 amino acids long. This specimen comes from a study of shared clonotypes between healthy human individuals. Only Caucasian adults living in Nashville, Tennessee served as donors. Without sorting, samples used tens of millions of PBMCs for genomic DNA.

This chain joins TRBV18 and TRBJ1-2, with 8 bases lining up with TRBD1. The sequenced material came from PBMCs. This sequence originates from a woman aged 40 to 55 in good health. Some clones in this sample may be carry-over from other donors' samples. In DNA, the CDR3 is TGTGCCAGCTCACCGTCGGGACAGGTGGTTGGCTACACCTTC. Its translation: CASSPSGQVVGYTF. The whole variable domain, filled in from reference TRBV18 and TRBJ1-2, reads NAGVMQNPRHLVRRRGQEARLRCSPMKGHSHVYWYRQLPEEGLKFMVYLQKENIIDESGMPKERFSAEFPKEGPSILRIQQVVRGDSAAYFCASSPSGQVVGYTFGSGTRLTVV.